The T cell receptor (beta chain) described here comes from a study of cytomegalovirus exposure and HLA in healthy donors. The wider study: Some 85 million unique TCRs, all from HLA-typed donors, were included in an early release of the data.

The primer mix had 60 Vbeta and 13 Jbeta primers. The assay was immunoSEQ multiplex PCR, and TCRdb's table has in-frame clones only and misses some. The table includes around 150,000 clones, 82% detected once. Whole-study results and caveats: In an earlier analysis, most TCR beta V segments were productive about 87% or about 30% of the time. The investigators catalogued 150 to 200 TCR beta chains as cytomegalovirus-associated. There were reportedly fewer N-insertions in an Asian-associated ancestry cluster than the approximately 670-donor mean, in a later analysis.

Details on this clone: The antigen is not known.

The germline V and J ends were trimmed by 0 bases and 0 bases, with 7 bases remaining between them. This CDR3 region has 15 residues. CDR1 is MNHEY, CDR2 SVGAGI, per germline. What was sequenced was PBMCs. The chain links TRBV6-5 to TRBJ2-3; D is unresolved. This sequence originates from a man aged 45-60 years in good health and CMV-seropositive. The chain's CDR3 is CASSYSVRSTDTQYF. CDR3 nucleotide sequence: TGTGCCAGCAGTTACTCGGTGAGGAGCACAGATACGCAGTATTTT.